The source of this T cell receptor beta chain is a study of shared clonotypes between healthy human individuals. Study-level information: A donor's plate count was three for CD4 naive and three for CD4 memory; CD8 naive had two and CD8 memory one.

Germline V gene sequence: CDR1 SGHVS, CDR2 FNYEAQ. The trim removed 5 bases at V and 10 bases at J, leaving 8 bases unmatched. CDR3 length: 13 residues. For every subset, genomic DNA was evenly distributed across several immunoSEQ plates. The assay was immunoSEQ multiplex PCR, and TCRdb's table has in-frame clones only and misses some. The sample has about 380,000 clones, about 96% seen once. The sequencing input was memory CD8+ T cells sorted from blood. Subset denoted: CD45RO+ cells pooled with CCR7-negative TemRA cells. The chain links TRBV7-6 to TRBJ2-1, with TRBD1 matching over 7 bases. This TCR derives from a man aged 25-40 years in good health. The CDR3 loop is CASSPLGRGEQFF. The CDR3 bases are TGTGCCAGCAGCCCCTTAGGCAGGGGGGAGCAGTTCTTC.